Presented here are 24 T cell receptor beta chains from one specimen sequenced in a study of blood T cells in healthy people across ages (dated by TCRdb to the mid-2010s). Library creation used 5' RACE. Instrument used: Illumina HiSeq 2500. A second PCR of roughly 7 to 11 cycles was performed with a sample-barcoded 5' primer and a J-beta primer mix. Through fastp at Q25 and MiXCR, TCRdb rebuilt clones from the public reads, retaining in-frame beta chains. When rows share a CDR3 protein, they turn into one entry using the most common DNA and genes. The sample data list hundreds of thousands of distinct CDR3 sequences, and 20% to 25% of these were observed just once. Jointly, the top ten make up around 3.4% of the sample. The sequencing input was blood. Every receptor here comes from a man in his 70s in good health.

This clonotype was seen a few times. V and J are TRBV20-1 and TRBJ1-5; D remains unclear. Trimming left V 8 bases short and J 5 bases short, with 13 bases between. This CDR3 is 12 amino acids long. Per germline, CDR1 DFQATT and CDR2 SNEGSKA (reference sequence). The CDR3 nucleotides read TGCAGTACAGTCTCAGGAGATCAGCCCCAGCATTTT. This codes for CSTVSGDQPQHF.

This clonotype was picked up a small number of times. The chain uses TRBV6-5 and TRBJ2-5; either TRBD1 or TRBD2 may supply D (5 bases each). The germline gives CDR1 MNHEY, CDR2 SVGAGI. The CDR3 is made up of 15 amino acids. V was shortened by 4 bases and J by 2 bases, with 14 bases between the two germline ends. The CDR3 here is CASSLGTHEQETQYF. CDR3 bases: TGTGCCAGCAGTTTGGGGACGCATGAACAAGAGACCCAGTACTTC.

The rearrangement links TRBV2 to TRBJ2-7; D call uncertain. The CDR3 totals 15 residues. The germline CDR1 and CDR2 sequences are SNHLY and FYNNEI. The V end was cut by 6 bases, the J end by 3 bases, with 18 bases between. In DNA, the CDR3 is TGTGCCAGCAGACCCCTACAACAGAGCAGCTACGAGCAGTACTTC. Protein: CASRPLQQSSYEQYF.

There are a few counts of this clonotype. The chain combines TRBV4-1 with TRBJ2-1; the D gene could be TRBD1 or TRBD2 (5 bases each). The germline V and J ends were trimmed by 1 base and 6 bases, with 19 bases remaining between them. From germline, CDR1 is MGHRA and CDR2 YSYEKL. This CDR3 is 17 amino acids long. CDR3 in amino acids: CASSQVPTGTSSNEQFF. CDR3 sequence (DNA): TGCGCCAGCAGCCAAGTTCCGACCGGGACCAGCAGCAATGAGCAGTTCTTC.

The CDR3 is CSAPRGFSTDTQYF. Written as DNA, the CDR3 is TGCAGTGCCCCTCGGGGCTTCAGCACAGATACGCAGTATTTT. This chain uses TRBV20-1 with TRBJ2-3; D is perhaps TRBD1 or TRBD2 (5 bases each). The CDR3 consists of 14 residues. Germline lookup yields CDR1 DFQATT and CDR2 SNEGSKA (reference sequence). V was shortened by 6 bases and J by 0 bases, with 13 bases between the two germline ends.

This clonotype occurred a few times. This chain connects TRBV20-1 to TRBJ2-3; 9 bases are a match to TRBD2. In germline, CDR1 is DFQATT, CDR2 SNEGSKA (reference sequence). The CDR3 has 14 amino acids. Losses at the gene ends were 6 bases for V and 6 bases for J; bases not matched to a gene: 10. CDR3 protein: CSAPQTSGGDTQYF. The DNA for the CDR3 is TGCAGTGCCCCACAGACTAGCGGAGGCGATACGCAGTATTTT.

The V gene is TRBV29-1, the J gene TRBJ2-1; possibly TRBD1 or TRBD2 for D (5 bases each). This CDR3 has 14 amino acids. The ends were cut back, 7 bases at V and 0 bases at J, with 13 bases in the middle. Germline V gene sequence: CDR1 SQVTM, CDR2 ANQGSEA. CDR3 loop: CSGGSGSSYNEQFF. Written as DNA, the CDR3 is TGCAGCGGGGGGTCGGGAAGCTCCTACAATGAGCAGTTCTTC.

This clonotype was seen more than once but under ten times. The V and J genes are TRBV4-3 and TRBJ2-1, with D uncertain. CDR1 LGHNA and CDR2 YSLEER come from the germline V gene. Trimming pared 0 bases from V and 3 bases from J, leaving 6 bases between. There are 14 residues in the CDR3. CDR3 sequence: CASSQDRVYNEQFF. The DNA of the CDR3 is TGCGCCAGCAGCCAAGATCGGGTCTACAATGAGCAGTTCTTC.

The chain employs TRBV2 and TRBJ2-5; tentative D call: TRBD2 (6 bases). Trimming removed 1 base at V and 5 bases at J, with 17 bases between. Germline V CDR1 and CDR2: SNHLY, FYNNEI. The CDR3 is made up of 16 amino acids. In DNA, the CDR3 is TGTGCCAGCAGTGAAGGTACTAGCAGCCTACAGGAGACCCAGTACTTC. This encodes CASSEGTSSLQETQYF. The full variable domain, rest sourced from reference TRBV2 and TRBJ2-5, is EPEVTQTPSHQVTQMGQEVILRCVPISNHLYFYWYRQILGQKVEFLVSFYNNEISEKSEIFDDQFSVERPDGSNFTLKIRSTKLEDSAMYFCASSEGTSSLQETQYFGPGTRLLVL.

This clonotype was counted ten times or more. The chain links TRBV20-1 to TRBJ2-5; D might be TRBD2 (5 bases). V gave up 5 bases and J gave up 7 bases, with 17 bases separating them. In germline, CDR1 is DFQATT, CDR2 SNEGSKA (reference sequence). The CDR3 totals 13 residues. CDR3 in DNA: TGCAGTGCTGCGTTGAGGGAAGCAACGACCCAGTACTTC. Translation gives CSAALREATTQYF.

This chain uses TRBV5-1 with TRBJ1-6; TRBD1 aligns across 8 bases. Trimming cost V 3 bases and J 0 bases; bases outside gene matches: 2. Germline V gene lookup returns CDR1 SGHRS and CDR2 YFSETQ. The CDR3 extends over 16 amino acids. The CDR3 region has the DNA TGCGCCAGCAGCTGGACAGGGAGCTCCTATAATTCACCCCTCCACTTT. Protein sequence: CASSWTGSSYNSPLHF.

The rearrangement uses TRBV20-1 and TRBJ1-4, with 7 bases matching TRBD1. This CDR3 contains 12 residues. Per the germline V gene, CDR1 is DFQATT and CDR2 is SNEGSKA (reference sequence). V was clipped by 7 bases and J by 6 bases; unmatched bases: 5. CDR3 in DNA: TGCAGTGTCCGGACAGGTGATGAAAAACTGTTTTTT. Its protein is CSVRTGDEKLFF.

At least ten counts were recorded for this clonotype. The V call is TRBV28, the J call TRBJ2-7, with D maybe TRBD1 (5 bases). The V gene lost 2 bases and the J gene lost 4 bases, with 12 bases spanning the gap. This CDR3 contains 14 residues. From germline, CDR1 is MDHEN and CDR2 SYDVKM. The CDR3 bases are TGTGCCAGCAGTTTAAGGTCAGGGTGGTACGAGCAGTACTTC. Translation: CASSLRSGWYEQYF. Filled out from reference TRBV28 and TRBJ2-7, the complete variable domain reads DVKVTQSSRYLVKRTGEKVFLECVQDMDHENMFWYRQDPGLGLRLIYFSYDVKMKEKGDIPEGYSVSREKKERFSLILESASTNQTSMYLCASSLRSGWYEQYFGPGTRLTVT.

This clonotype appeared many times. The V and J genes are TRBV6-2 or TRBV6-3 and TRBJ1-5; the D gene is possibly TRBD1 (5 bases). Per germline, CDR1 MNHEY and CDR2 SVGEGT. The CDR3 consists of 12 residues. V was pared by 8 bases and J by 4 bases, with 9 bases between. CDR3 sequence (DNA): TGTGCCAGCCGGGACCCAAATCAGCCCCAGCATTTT. It specifies CASRDPNQPQHF.

The chain joins TRBV20-1 to TRBJ2-7; TRBD2 might be the D (5 bases). Germline CDR1 DFQATT, CDR2 SNEGSKA (reference sequence). CDR3 length: 13 residues. Trimming left V 3 bases short and J 4 bases short, with 13 bases between. CDR3 amino acids: CSASGGGGYEQYF. In nucleotides, the CDR3 is TGCAGTGCTAGCGGTGGAGGCGGATACGAGCAGTACTTC.

This clonotype has just a few counts. The chain has TRBV2 and TRBJ2-2; D is possibly TRBD1 (6 bases). V lost 2 bases, J lost 6 bases, and 13 bases lay in between. The CDR3 is made up of 15 amino acids. Germline CDR1 SNHLY, CDR2 FYNNEI. This chain's CDR3 is CASSERGQRAGELFF. DNA of the CDR3: TGTGCCAGCAGTGAAAGGGGACAACGCGCCGGGGAGCTGTTTTTT.

This clonotype has a handful of counts. The J gene is TRBJ1-5, the V gene TRBV6-2 or TRBV6-3; 8 nucleotides line up with TRBD1. The CDR3 runs to 14 residues. CDR1 and CDR2 (germline): MNHEY, SVGEGT. The J segment lost 5 bases and the V segment lost 6 bases, leaving 6 bases of the junction unmatched. CDR3 amino acids: CASRRDRGDQPQHF. The DNA of the CDR3 is TGTGCCAGCAGACGCGACAGGGGAGATCAGCCCCAGCATTTT.

This clonotype was detected ten times or more. This chain links TRBV5-5 with TRBJ2-5; D unresolved. The CDR3 loop spans 15 amino acids. The V gene's germline CDR1 is SGHKS and CDR2 YYEKEE (reference sequence). V was trimmed by 0 bases and J by 2 bases, leaving 11 bases between them. The DNA of the CDR3 is TGTGCCAGCAGCTTGGGTCCCCTAAATCAAGAGACCCAGTACTTC. Translated: CASSLGPLNQETQYF.

The chain carries TRBV20-1 and TRBJ2-1; 13 positions agree with TRBD2. CDR1 and CDR2 (germline): DFQATT, SNEGSKA (reference sequence). Unmatched junction bases numbered 10, after V lost 5 bases and J lost 0 bases. The CDR3 sequence is 18 residues long. CDR3 bases: TGCAGTGCTCATACTAGCGGGAGGGCCGGGGGCTCCTACAATGAGCAGTTCTTC. Translated: CSAHTSGRAGGSYNEQFF.

This clonotype was seen ten or more times. The chain joins TRBV4-3 to TRBJ2-1; 7 positions agree with TRBD2. V gave up 0 bases and J gave up 2 bases; unmatched junction bases: 10. This CDR3 has 18 residues. The germline CDR1 and CDR2 sequences are LGHNA and YSLEER. The CDR3 region has the DNA TGCGCCAGCAGCCAAGAGGGCTTTGGCGGGAGTCCCTACAATGAGCAGTTCTTC. Protein product: CASSQEGFGGSPYNEQFF.

This clonotype has just a few counts. This chain uses TRBV11-2 with TRBJ1-4; D is perhaps TRBD1 (5 bases). This CDR3 has 15 amino acids. From germline, CDR1 is SGHAT and CDR2 FQNNGV. The ends were cut back, 6 bases at V and 8 bases at J, with 19 bases in the middle. The CDR3, as DNA: TGTGCCAGCAGTCAGGGCGGGGGTTTATGGGAAAAACTGTTTTTT. Residues: CASSQGGGLWEKLFF.

This clonotype was seen repeatedly, ten times or more. The V call is TRBV12-5, the J call TRBJ2-5; TRBD2 matches at 9 bases. J was trimmed by 4 bases and V by 5 bases; bases with no gene match: 5. CDR1 is LGHNT, CDR2 FRNRAP, per germline. CDR3 length equals 14 residues. CDR3 coding DNA: TGTGCTAGTGGTCCGGGACTAGCAGGAGAGACCCAGTACTTC. It specifies CASGPGLAGETQYF.

The chain is built from TRBV29-1 and TRBJ2-5, with D maybe TRBD1 (7 bases). Looked up from germline, CDR1 is SQVTM and CDR2 is ANQGSEA. The CDR3 sequence is 13 residues long. V gave up 1 base and J gave up 5 bases, with 11 bases separating them. The CDR3 nucleotides read TGCAGCGTTGAAGCCCAGGGGGGCGAGACCCAGTACTTC. Encoded protein: CSVEAQGGETQYF.

The chain recombines TRBV29-1 with TRBJ1-2; D gene unclear. CDR1 and CDR2 (germline): SQVTM, ANQGSEA. This CDR3 contains 11 residues. V was pared by 7 bases and J by 7 bases, with 13 bases between. CDR3 DNA sequence: TGCAGCGCCTCCGGGGATCGTGGCTACACCTTC. This sequence encodes CSASGDRGYTF.